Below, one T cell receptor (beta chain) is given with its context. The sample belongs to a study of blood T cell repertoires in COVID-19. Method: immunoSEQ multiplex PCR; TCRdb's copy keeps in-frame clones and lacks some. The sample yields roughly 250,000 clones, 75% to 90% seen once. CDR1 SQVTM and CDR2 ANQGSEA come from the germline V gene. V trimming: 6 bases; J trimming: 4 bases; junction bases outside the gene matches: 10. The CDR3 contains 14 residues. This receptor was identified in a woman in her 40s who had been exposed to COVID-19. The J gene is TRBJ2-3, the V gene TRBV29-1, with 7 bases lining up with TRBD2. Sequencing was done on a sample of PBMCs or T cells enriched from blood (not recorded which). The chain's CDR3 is CSVVIGGSADTQYF. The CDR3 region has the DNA TGCAGCGTGGTCATCGGGGGGAGCGCAGATACGCAGTATTTT.